This T cell receptor (beta chain) was sequenced during a study of cytomegalovirus exposure and HLA in healthy donors. About the study: HLA-typed donors were the source of around 80 million unique TCRs, which an early data release held.

Per the germline V gene, CDR1 is SGHAT and CDR2 is FQNNGV. The CDR3 consists of 13 residues. J was trimmed by 5 bases and V by 7 bases; bases with no gene match: 4. Broader study findings: Overall, about 160 TCR beta chains were annotated as cytomegalovirus-associated. Within the data, a cluster of highly shared sequence variants was likely a sequencing artifact.

Of note for this clone: Its target is unknown.

Primers for the PCR totalled 60 Vbeta and 13 Jbeta. The table came from immunoSEQ multiplex PCR; TCRdb's copy has only in-frame clones and leaves some out. In the table there are around 140,000 clones, 70% to 80% of which are singletons. The receptor comes from a woman under 30 in good health and CMV-seropositive. This chain uses TRBV11-2 with TRBJ2-7; 11 bases map to TRBD1. Sequencing used PBMCs. This chain's CDR3 is CASTRTGGHEQYF. CDR3 nucleotide sequence: TGTGCCAGCACCAGGACAGGGGGCCACGAGCAGTACTTC.